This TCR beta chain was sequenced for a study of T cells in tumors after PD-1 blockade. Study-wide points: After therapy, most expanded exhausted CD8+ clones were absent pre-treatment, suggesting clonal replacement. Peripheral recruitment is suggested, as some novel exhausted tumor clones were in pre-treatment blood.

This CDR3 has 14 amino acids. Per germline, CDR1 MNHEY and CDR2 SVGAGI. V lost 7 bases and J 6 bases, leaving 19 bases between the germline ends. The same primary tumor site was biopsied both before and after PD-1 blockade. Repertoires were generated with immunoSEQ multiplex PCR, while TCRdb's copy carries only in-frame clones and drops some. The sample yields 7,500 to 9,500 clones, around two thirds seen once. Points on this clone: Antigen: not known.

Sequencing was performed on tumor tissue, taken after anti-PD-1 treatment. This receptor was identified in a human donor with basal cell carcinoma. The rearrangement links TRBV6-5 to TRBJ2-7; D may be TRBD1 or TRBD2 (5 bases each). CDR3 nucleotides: TGTGCCAGCAAACAAGGGCTAGGGACGGGCGAGCAGTACTTC. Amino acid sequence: CASKQGLGTGEQYF.